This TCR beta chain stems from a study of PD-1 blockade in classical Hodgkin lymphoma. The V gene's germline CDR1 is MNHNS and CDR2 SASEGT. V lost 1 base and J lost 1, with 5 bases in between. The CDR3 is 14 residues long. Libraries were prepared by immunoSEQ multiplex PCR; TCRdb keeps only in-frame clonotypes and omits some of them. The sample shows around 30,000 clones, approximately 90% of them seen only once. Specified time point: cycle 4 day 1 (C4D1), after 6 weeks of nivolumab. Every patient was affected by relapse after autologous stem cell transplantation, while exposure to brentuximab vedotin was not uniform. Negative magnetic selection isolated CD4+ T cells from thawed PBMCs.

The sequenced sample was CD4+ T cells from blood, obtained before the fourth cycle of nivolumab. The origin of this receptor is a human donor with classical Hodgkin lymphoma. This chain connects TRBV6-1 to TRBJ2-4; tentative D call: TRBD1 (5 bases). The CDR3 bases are TGTGCCAGCAGTGAAGAGGGGGCCAAAAACATTCAGTACTTC. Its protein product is CASSEEGAKNIQYF.